The rows below give T cell receptor beta chains drawn from one sample of a study of regulatory T cells in long-lasting Graves disease. TCRdb re-called the multiplex PCR reads with MiXCR, one entry per CDR3 protein. There are roughly 430,000 distinct CDR3 sequences in the sample; 21% occur only once, and roughly an eighth lies in the top ten. The sequences come from peripheral blood mononuclear cells (PBMCs), collected when the disease was refractory, from a patient treated with antithyroid drugs. The receptors were sampled from a female donor with Graves disease. Both conserved end residues are part of each CDR3. Clone size is not always given. Where it is, it says once, few, many or a class for expanded clones.

J | V | size | CDR3
TRBJ2-5 | TRBV20-1 | many | CSGQLQETQYF
TRBJ1-6 | TRBV4-1 | few | CASSLRTAEPLHF
TRBJ2-2 | TRBV6-1 | many | CASRNTGTTHTGELFF
TRBJ1-1 | TRBV20-1 | - | CSASIRTEAFF
TRBJ1-2 | TRBV15 | many | CATSSSEGYGYTF
TRBJ2-5 | TRBV12-3/TRBV12-4 | many | CASTTDRRQETQYF
TRBJ1-5 | TRBV5-5 | - | CASRTGTGGGQPQHF
TRBJ1-5 | TRBV28 | few | CASSLFWDRALEPQHF
TRBJ2-7 | TRBV6-1 | few | CASSVLGLNYEQYF
TRBJ2-7 | TRBV9 | few | CASSFSTGTYEQYF
TRBJ2-7 | TRBV9 | few | CASSVEGSYYEQYF
TRBJ2-6 | TRBV6-2/TRBV6-3 | - | CATLPGGNSGANVLTF
TRBJ2-7 | TRBV2 | many | CASSEFEGTGWYEQYF
TRBJ2-7 | TRBV7-9 | few | CASSPKTTGGSYEQYF
TRBJ2-7 | TRBV7-6 | - | CASSKRASYEQYF
TRBJ2-1 | TRBV27 | - | CASETGGTYNEQFF
TRBJ2-7 | TRBV10-2 | few | CASSVDSGINEQYF
- | TRBV27 | once | CASRTRRGVKTQYF
TRBJ1-1 | TRBV28 | many | CASSLVQGSEAFF
TRBJ1-2 | TRBV15 | many | CATSISGVGLYGYTF
TRBJ2-5 | TRBV4-1 | - | CASSLLPQGQETQYF
TRBJ2-7 | TRBV28 | many | CASSSPGRRYEQYF
TRBJ2-2 | TRBV3-1 | - | CASSQEAGLAGGPGELFF
TRBJ2-7 | TRBV28 | many | CATPGMRRFKEQYF
TRBJ2-7 | TRBV7-2 | few | CASSRNRASASYEQYF
TRBJ1-4 | TRBV15 | - | CATSRDRRQGAYLLFF
TRBJ2-5 | TRBV15 | - | CATRNSGEETQYF
TRBJ2-2 | TRBV3-1 | - | CASSHTAHGQGELFF
TRBJ2-5 | TRBV13 | - | CASSFRQKQETQYF
TRBJ2-4 | TRBV28 | many | CASSTPGTGRKNIQYF
TRBJ1-5 | TRBV15 | few | CATSVTGIDQPQHF
TRBJ1-5 | TRBV2 | many | CASTHTLDYGNQPQHF
TRBJ1-1 | TRBV20-1 | few | CSASRQHSNTEAFF
TRBJ1-1 | TRBV27 | few | CASSPDPWGTEAFF
TRBJ2-5 | TRBV7-3 | many | CASSLGTGEIQETQYF